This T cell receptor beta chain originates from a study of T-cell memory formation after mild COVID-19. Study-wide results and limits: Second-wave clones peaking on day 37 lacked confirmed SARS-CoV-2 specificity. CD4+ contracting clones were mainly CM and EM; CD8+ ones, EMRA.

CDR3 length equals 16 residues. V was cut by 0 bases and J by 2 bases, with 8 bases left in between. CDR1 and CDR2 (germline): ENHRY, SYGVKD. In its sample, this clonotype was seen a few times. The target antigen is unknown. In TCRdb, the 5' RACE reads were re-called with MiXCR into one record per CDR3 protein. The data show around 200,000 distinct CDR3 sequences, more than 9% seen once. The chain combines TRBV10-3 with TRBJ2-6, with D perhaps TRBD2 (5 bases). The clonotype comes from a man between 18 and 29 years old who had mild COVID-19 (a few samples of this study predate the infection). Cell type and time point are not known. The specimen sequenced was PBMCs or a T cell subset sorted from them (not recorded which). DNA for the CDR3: TGTGCCATCAGTGAGTCGATCGGGACTGGGGCCAACGTCCTGACTTTC. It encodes CAISESIGTGANVLTF.